One TCR beta chain is described in this entry. This sample stems from a study of OX40 agonist ivuxolimab in advanced cancers. Clones were sequenced by immunoSEQ multiplex PCR, and TCRdb holds only the in-frame ones, with some missing. Among some 70,000 clones listed, approximately 90% were seen once. CDR1 and CDR2 from the germline V gene are LGHNA and YNFKEQ. The length of the CDR3 is 14 residues. V lost 4 bases to trimming and J lost 4 bases, with 10 bases between them. Patients with a history of autoimmune disease or on systemic immunosuppression were excluded. This clonotype was sampled from an adult with an advanced solid tumor such as melanoma, head and neck, liver or kidney cancer. The genes are TRBV4-2 and TRBJ1-4; perhaps TRBD1 as D (5 bases). The sample was CD4+ or CD8+ T cells sorted from blood, taken in a trial of the OX40 agonist ivuxolimab. The CDR3: CASSPGRFNEKLFF. In nucleotides, the CDR3 is TGTGCCAGCAGCCCGGGACGGTTTAATGAAAAACTGTTTTTT.